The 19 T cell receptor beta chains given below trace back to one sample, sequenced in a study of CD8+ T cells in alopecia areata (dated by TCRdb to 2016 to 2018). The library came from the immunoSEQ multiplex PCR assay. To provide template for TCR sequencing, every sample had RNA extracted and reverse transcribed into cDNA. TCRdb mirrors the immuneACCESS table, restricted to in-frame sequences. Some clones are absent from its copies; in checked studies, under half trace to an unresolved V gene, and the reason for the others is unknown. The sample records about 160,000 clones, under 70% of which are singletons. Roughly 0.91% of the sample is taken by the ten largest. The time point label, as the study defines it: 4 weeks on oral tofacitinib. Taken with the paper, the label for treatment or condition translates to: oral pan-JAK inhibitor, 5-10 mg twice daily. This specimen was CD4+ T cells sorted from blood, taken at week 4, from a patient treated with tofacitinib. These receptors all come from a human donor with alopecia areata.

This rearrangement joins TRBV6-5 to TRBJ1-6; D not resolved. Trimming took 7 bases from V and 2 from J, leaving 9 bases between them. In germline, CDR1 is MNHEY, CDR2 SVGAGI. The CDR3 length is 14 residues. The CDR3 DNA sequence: TGTGCCAGCACCGTGGGCCCCTATAATTCACCCCTCCACTTT. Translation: CASTVGPYNSPLHF.

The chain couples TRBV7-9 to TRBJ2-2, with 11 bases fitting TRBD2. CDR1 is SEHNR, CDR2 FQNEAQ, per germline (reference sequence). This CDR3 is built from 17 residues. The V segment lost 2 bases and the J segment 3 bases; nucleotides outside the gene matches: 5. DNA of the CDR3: TGTGCCAGCAGCTTAACCATACTAGCGGGAGACACCGGGGAGCTGTTTTTT. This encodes CASSLTILAGDTGELFF.

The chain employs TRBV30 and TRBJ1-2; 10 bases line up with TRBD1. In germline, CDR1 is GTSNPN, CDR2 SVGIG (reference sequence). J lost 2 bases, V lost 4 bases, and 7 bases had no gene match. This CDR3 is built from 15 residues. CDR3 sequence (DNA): TGTGCCTGGACCATTTGGGACAGGGGCAACTATGGCTACACCTTC. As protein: CAWTIWDRGNYGYTF. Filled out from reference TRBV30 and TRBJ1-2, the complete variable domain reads SQTIHQWPATLVQPVGSPLSLECTVEGTSNPNLYWYRQAAGRGLQLLFYSVGIGQISSEVPQNLSASRPQDRQFILSSKKLLLSDSGFYLCAWTIWDRGNYGYTFGSGTRLTVV.

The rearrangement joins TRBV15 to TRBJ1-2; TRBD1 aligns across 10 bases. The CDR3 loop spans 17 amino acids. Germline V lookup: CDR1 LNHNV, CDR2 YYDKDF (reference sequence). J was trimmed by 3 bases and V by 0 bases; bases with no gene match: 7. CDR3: CATSRDLGQGFYYGYTF. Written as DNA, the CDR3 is TGTGCCACCAGCAGAGATCTGGGACAGGGGTTTTACTATGGCTACACCTTC.

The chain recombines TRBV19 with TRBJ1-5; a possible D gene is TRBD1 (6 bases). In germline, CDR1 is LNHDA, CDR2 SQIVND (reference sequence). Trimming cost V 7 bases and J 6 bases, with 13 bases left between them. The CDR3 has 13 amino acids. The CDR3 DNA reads TGTGCCAGTAACAACAGGGACGGTCAGCCCCAGCATTTT. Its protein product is CASNNRDGQPQHF.

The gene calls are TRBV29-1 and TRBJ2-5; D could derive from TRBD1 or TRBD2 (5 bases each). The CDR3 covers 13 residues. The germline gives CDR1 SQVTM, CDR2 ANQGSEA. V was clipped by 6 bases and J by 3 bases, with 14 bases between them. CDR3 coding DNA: TGCAGCGTCCGGGACGGAAAAAAAGAGACCCAGTACTTC. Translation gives CSVRDGKKETQYF.

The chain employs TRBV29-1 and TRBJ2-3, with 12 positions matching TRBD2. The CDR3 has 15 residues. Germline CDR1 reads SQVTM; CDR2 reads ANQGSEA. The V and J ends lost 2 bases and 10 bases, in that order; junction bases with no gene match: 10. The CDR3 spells CSVELTSGGHQAQYF. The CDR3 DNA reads TGCAGCGTTGAACTTACTAGCGGGGGGCATCAGGCGCAGTATTTT.

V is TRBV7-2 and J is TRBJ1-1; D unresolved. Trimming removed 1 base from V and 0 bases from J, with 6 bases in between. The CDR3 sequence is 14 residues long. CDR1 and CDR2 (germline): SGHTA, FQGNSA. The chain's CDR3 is CASSLGQLNTEAFF. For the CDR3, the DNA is TGTGCCAGCAGCTTAGGGCAGTTGAACACTGAAGCTTTCTTT.

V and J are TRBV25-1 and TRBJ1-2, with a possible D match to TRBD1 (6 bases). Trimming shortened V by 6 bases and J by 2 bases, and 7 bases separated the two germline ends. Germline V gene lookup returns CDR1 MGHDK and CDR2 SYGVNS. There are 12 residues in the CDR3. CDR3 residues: CASRGQNYGYTF. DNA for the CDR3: TGTGCCAGCAGAGGACAGAACTATGGCTACACCTTC.

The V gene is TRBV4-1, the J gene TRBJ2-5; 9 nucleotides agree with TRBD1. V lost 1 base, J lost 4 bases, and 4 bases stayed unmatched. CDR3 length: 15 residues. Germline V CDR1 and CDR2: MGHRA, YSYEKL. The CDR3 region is CASSQVGQGAETQYF. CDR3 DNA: TGCGCCAGCAGCCAAGTGGGACAGGGTGCAGAGACCCAGTACTTC.

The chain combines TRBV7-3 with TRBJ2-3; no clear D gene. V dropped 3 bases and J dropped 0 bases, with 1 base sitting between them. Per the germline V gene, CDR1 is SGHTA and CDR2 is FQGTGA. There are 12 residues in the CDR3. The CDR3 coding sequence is TGTGCCAGCAGCTTTAGCACAGATACGCAGTATTTT. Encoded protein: CASSFSTDTQYF.

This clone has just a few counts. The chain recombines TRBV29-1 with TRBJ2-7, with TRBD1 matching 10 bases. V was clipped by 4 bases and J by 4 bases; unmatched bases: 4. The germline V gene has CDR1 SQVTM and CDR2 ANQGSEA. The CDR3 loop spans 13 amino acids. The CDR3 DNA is TGCAGCGTTGGGACAGGGGGGTATTACGAGCAGTACTTC. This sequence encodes CSVGTGGYYEQYF.

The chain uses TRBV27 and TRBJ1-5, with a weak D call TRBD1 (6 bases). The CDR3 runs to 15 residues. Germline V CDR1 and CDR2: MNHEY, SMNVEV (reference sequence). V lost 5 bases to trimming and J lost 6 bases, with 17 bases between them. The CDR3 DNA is TGTGCCAGCAGTCCCCGGGGCAGGGGAAGTCAGCCCCAGCATTTT. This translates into CASSPRGRGSQPQHF.

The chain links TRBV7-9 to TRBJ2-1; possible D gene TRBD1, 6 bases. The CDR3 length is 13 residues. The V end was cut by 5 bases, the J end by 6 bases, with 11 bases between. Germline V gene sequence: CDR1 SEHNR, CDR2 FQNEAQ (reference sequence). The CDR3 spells CASSPGQTNEQFF. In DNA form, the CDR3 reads TGTGCCAGCAGCCCGGGACAAACCAATGAGCAGTTCTTC.

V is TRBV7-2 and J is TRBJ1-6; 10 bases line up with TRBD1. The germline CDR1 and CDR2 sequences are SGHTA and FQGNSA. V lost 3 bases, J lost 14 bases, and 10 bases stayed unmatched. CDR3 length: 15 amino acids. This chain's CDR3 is CASSFWGQGLATLHF. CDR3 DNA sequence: TGTGCCAGCAGCTTTTGGGGACAGGGGCTAGCGACCCTCCACTTT.

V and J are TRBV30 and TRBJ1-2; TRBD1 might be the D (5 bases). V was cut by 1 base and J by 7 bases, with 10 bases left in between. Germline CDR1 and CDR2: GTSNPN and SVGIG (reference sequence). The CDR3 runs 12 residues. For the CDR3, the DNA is TGTGCCTGGAGTGATGGACAATTTGGCTACACCTTC. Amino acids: CAWSDGQFGYTF.

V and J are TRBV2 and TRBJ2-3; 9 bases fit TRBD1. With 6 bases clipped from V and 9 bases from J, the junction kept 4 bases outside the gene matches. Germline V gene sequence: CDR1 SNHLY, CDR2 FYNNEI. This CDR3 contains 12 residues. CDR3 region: CASSMDRGTQYF. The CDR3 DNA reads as TGTGCCAGCAGCATGGACAGGGGAACGCAGTATTTT.

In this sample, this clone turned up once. The CDR3 nucleotides read TGCAGCGTTGGGGGACAGGGTTCGTGGAATGAGCAGTTCTTC. Residues: CSVGGQGSWNEQFF. The rearrangement uses TRBV29-1 and TRBJ2-1; 9 nucleotides align to TRBD1. V gave up 4 bases and J gave up 7 bases; unmatched junction bases: 8. This CDR3 spans 14 amino acids. CDR1 and CDR2 (germline): SQVTM, ANQGSEA.

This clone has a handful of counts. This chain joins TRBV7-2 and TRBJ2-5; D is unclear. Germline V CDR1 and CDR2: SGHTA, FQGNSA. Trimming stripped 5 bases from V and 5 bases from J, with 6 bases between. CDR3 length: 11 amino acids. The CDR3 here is CASSTVETQYF. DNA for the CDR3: TGTGCCAGCAGCACCGTGGAGACCCAGTACTTC. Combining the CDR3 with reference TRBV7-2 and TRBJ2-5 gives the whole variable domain GAGVSQSPSNKVTEKGKDVELRCDPISGHTALYWYRQSLGQGLEFLIYFQGNSAPDKSGLPSDRFSAERTGGSVSTLTIQRTQQEDSAVYLCASSTVETQYFGPGTRLLVL.